This T cell receptor beta chain was found in a study of blood T cells in healthy people across ages. Across the study: About one barcoded beta molecule was captured per two T cells (by template switching).

A sample-barcoded 5' primer and a J-beta primer mix were used in a second PCR of about 6 to 11 cycles. Template switching added a 12-random-nucleotide identifier to every cDNA molecule. In TCRdb, the 5' RACE reads were re-called with MiXCR into one record per CDR3 protein. The sample carries 1,300,000 or so distinct CDR3 sequences, approximately 63% recorded once. This receptor was taken from a man younger than 35 in good health. Sequenced: blood.

The CDR3 bases are TGTGCCAGCAGCTTATTTTTTCGGGGTCGCTCTGGGGCCAACGTCCTGACTTTC. The encoded protein is CASSLFFRGRSGANVLTF. This chain links TRBV13 with TRBJ2-6; weak D call: TRBD2 (5 bases). The CDR3 is 18 amino acids. The germline V and J ends were trimmed by 2 bases and 0 bases, with 14 bases remaining between them. The germline CDR1 and CDR2 sequences are PRHDT and FYEKMQ (reference sequence).